A selection of T cell receptor beta chains follows, all from one sample in a study of blood T cells in healthy people across ages. TCRdb analysed the 5' RACE reads with MiXCR anew, one entry per CDR3 protein. The sample has 380,000 or so distinct CDR3 sequences; 52% are singletons. The specimen sequenced was blood. These receptor sequences come from a man between 60 and 70 years old in good health. CDR3s include the opening cysteine and the closing phenylalanine or tryptophan. The order of the fields is J gene, clone size, D gene, V gene, CDR3 DNA, CDR3 protein. A D gene is named only where the DNA matches it firmly. Size values are once, few and many counts, or a class for expanded clones, and some rows have none.

TRBJ2-7 | few | . | TRBV5-1 | TGCGCCAGCAGCTCCCAGGTGAGCTCCTACGAGCAGTACTTC | CASSSQVSSYEQYF
TRBJ2-3 | . | TRBD1 | TRBV15 | TGTGCCACCAGCAGGGGACAGGGTACTTCCACAGATACGCAGTATTTT | CATSRGQGTSTDTQYF
TRBJ1-4 | . | TRBD1 | TRBV7-2 | TGTGCCAGCAGCGCCCAGGGGGCAAAACTGTTTTTT | CASSAQGAKLFF
TRBJ1-2 | . | TRBD1 | TRBV9 | TGTGCCAGCAGCGGATACCAGGGACAGGGAAAGGGTGGCTACACCTTC | CASSGYQGQGKGGYTF
TRBJ1-2 | . | . | TRBV5-1 | TGCGCCAGCAGCTTGGCCGGCAACCCCGATGGCTACACCTTC | CASSLAGNPDGYTF
TRBJ2-5 | many | TRBD2 | TRBV4-2 | TGTGCCAGCAGCCAAGATCTAGCGGGAGACCAAGAGACCCAGTACTTC | CASSQDLAGDQETQYF
TRBJ2-1 | . | . | TRBV4-3 | TGCGCCAGCAGCCAAGATCTCGGAGGCCGGGCCGGCAATGAGCAGTTCTTC | CASSQDLGGRAGNEQFF
TRBJ2-7 | . | . | TRBV5-1 | TGCGCCAGCAGCCCGGCCGGACAGTGGTACTACGAGCAGTACTTC | CASSPAGQWYYEQYF
TRBJ2-1 | few | TRBD1 | TRBV24-1 | TGTGCCACCAGAGATCGGACAGGGCGGAATGAGCAGTTCTTC | CATRDRTGRNEQFF
TRBJ2-1 | . | TRBD2 | TRBV11-2 | TGTGCCAGCAGCCCTCGGACTAGCGGGAGTCATGAGCAGTTCTTC | CASSPRTSGSHEQFF
TRBJ2-7 | few | TRBD1 | TRBV28 | TGTGCCAGCAGTTTGATCTCAGGGGGTCAGAACGAGCAGTACTTC | CASSLISGGQNEQYF
TRBJ2-4 | few | . | TRBV15 | TGTGCCACCAGCAGAGACACAGGGACTTTGGGCATTCAGTACTTC | CATSRDTGTLGIQYF
TRBJ2-7 | . | TRBD2 | TRBV20-1 | TGCAGTGCTAGAGATGGTGGAAGCGGGAGGGGCAATGAGCAGTACTTC | CSARDGGSGRGNEQYF
TRBJ2-7 | . | TRBD1 | TRBV6-2/TRBV6-3 | TGTGCCAGCAGTTGGGGTAGTCGGGACAGGAGTTACGAGCAGTACTTC | CASSWGSRDRSYEQYF
TRBJ1-6 | once | . | TRBV7-9 | TGTGCCAGCAGCTCGGCAGACAGGCCAAGGAATTCACCCCTCCACTTT | CASSSADRPRNSPLHF
TRBJ2-3 | . | TRBD2 | TRBV3-1 | TGTGCCAGCAGCCTCGGTAGGACTAGCGGGGGGGCCTCAGATACGCAGTATTTT | CASSLGRTSGGASDTQYF
TRBJ2-7 | few | TRBD1 | TRBV6-2/TRBV6-3 | TGTGCCAGCAGCCCCGGGACAGGGAGGATATCCGAGCAGTACTTC | CASSPGTGRISEQYF
TRBJ1-1 | . | . | TRBV5-1 | TGCGCCAGCAGCTTGGTTCCAGGGAGCACTGAAGCTTTCTTT | CASSLVPGSTEAFF
TRBJ2-7 | few | TRBD2 | TRBV5-1 | TGCGCCAGCAGCTTGGAAGTTAGCGGGGGGTACAATGAGCAGTACTTC | CASSLEVSGGYNEQYF
TRBJ1-2 | . | . | TRBV20-1 | TGCAGTGCTAGAAGGACATCAAACTATGGCTACACCTTC | CSARRTSNYGYTF
TRBJ1-2 | . | TRBD1 | TRBV20-1 | TGCAGTGCTCCCCGGACAGGGGGCGGTTCCTCGGGCTACACCTTC | CSAPRTGGGSSGYTF
TRBJ2-2 | . | TRBD2 | TRBV29-1 | TGCAGCGTGGGCGGACTAGCGGGAGCTCGGGGCACCGGGGAGCTGTTTTTT | CSVGGLAGARGTGELFF
TRBJ2-1 | . | . | TRBV6-5 | TGTCCCAGCAGTTCCATAGTGGAGGGCACCGTGTACAATGAGCAGTTCTTC | CPSSSIVEGTVYNEQFF
TRBJ2-5 | . | . | TRBV7-3 | TGTGCCAGCAGCCCGACCGCGGTAGGGGGGACGGAGACCCAGTACTTC | CASSPTAVGGTETQYF
TRBJ2-5 | . | . | TRBV5-1 | TGCGCCAGCAGCTTGGAGGCCGGCTACGGGCAGTACTTC | CASSLEAGYGQYF
TRBJ1-4 | few | TRBD1 | TRBV12-3/TRBV12-4 | TGTGCCAGCAGACCCACAGGGGATATTAATGAAAAACTGTTTTTT | CASRPTGDINEKLFF
TRBJ2-3 | few | . | TRBV7-2 | TGTGCCAGCAGCTTAGACAGGGCGAGGGGAGCTAGCACAGATACGCAGTATTTT | CASSLDRARGASTDTQYF
TRBJ2-7 | . | TRBD2 | TRBV20-1 | TGCAGTGCTATTGGGACTAGCGGGCTTAATGAGCAGTACTTC | CSAIGTSGLNEQYF
TRBJ2-7 | . | TRBD1 | TRBV5-1 | TGCGCCAGCAGGCGGGAACCGGGACAGGGGGCAAACGAGCAGTACTTC | CASRREPGQGANEQYF
TRBJ2-7 | many | . | TRBV6-2/TRBV6-3 | TGTGCCAGCAGCCAACCGACTCCTACCTACGAGCAGTACTTC | CASSQPTPTYEQYF
TRBJ1-2 | . | . | TRBV11-2 | TGTGCCAGCAGCTCATTGGGAGAGAGTAACTATGGCTACACCTTC | CASSSLGESNYGYTF
TRBJ2-7 | many | . | TRBV6-5 | TGTGCCAGCAGCCACGCGGGCAGGAGGGGCTCCTACGAGCAGTACTTC | CASSHAGRRGSYEQYF
TRBJ1-2 | once | TRBD1 | TRBV20-1 | TGCAGTGCTAGAGAAATACCGGGACAGGGAAACTATGGCTACACCTTC | CSAREIPGQGNYGYTF
TRBJ1-2 | . | . | TRBV6-5 | TGTGCCAGCAGTTACTCGAGCACTAACTATGGCTACACCTTC | CASSYSSTNYGYTF
TRBJ2-1 | . | . | TRBV29-1 | TGCAGCGCCGCTCCCACTACAGGGTTTTTGGGCAATGAGCAGTTCTTC | CSAAPTTGFLGNEQFF
TRBJ2-3 | . | . | TRBV6-2/TRBV6-3 | TGTGCCAGCAGACCTGACGAAAAGGGGGAGCGGCGCCGCTCGTATTTT | CASRPDEKGERRRSYF
TRBJ2-6 | . | TRBD1 | TRBV5-1 | TGCGCCAGCAGCTGGACAGGGACCGAGGCCAACGTCCTGACTTTC | CASSWTGTEANVLTF
TRBJ2-1 | . | TRBD2 | TRBV5-1 | TGCGCCAGCAGCTCCAGACTAGCGGGAGGGGACAATGAGCAGTTCTTC | CASSSRLAGGDNEQFF
TRBJ1-4 | . | TRBD1 | TRBV5-1 | TGCGCCAGCAGCTTAACCGGACAGGCTGAAAAACTGTTTTTT | CASSLTGQAEKLFF
TRBJ2-6 | . | TRBD2 | TRBV20-1 | TGCAGTGCTACGGGAAGGGGGCGGGAGGGCCTTGAAGGGGCCAACGTCCTGACTTTC | CSATGRGREGLEGANVLTF
TRBJ2-3 | . | TRBD2 | TRBV20-1 | TGCAGTGTGGCTAGGGATAGCGGGGCAGATACGCAGTATTTT | CSVARDSGADTQYF
TRBJ1-2 | . | . | TRBV28 | TGTGCCAGCAGTTCCCCCGCGGAGGTCCTCTATGGCTACACCTTC | CASSSPAEVLYGYTF
TRBJ2-5 | many | . | TRBV9 | TGTGCCAGCAGCGTAGGACAGAAAGAGACCCAGTACTTC | CASSVGQKETQYF
TRBJ1-1 | . | . | TRBV20-1 | TGCAGTGCTAGGAGGCCCCCTGAAGCTTTCTTT | CSARRPPEAFF
TRBJ1-6 | . | TRBD1 | TRBV14 | TGTGCCAGCGGGGACAGGGGGCATTCACCCCTCCACTTT | CASGDRGHSPLHF
TRBJ2-1 | . | . | TRBV20-1 | TGCAGTGCCAGGGTCCCCCCTTTCAATGAGCAGTTCTTC | CSARVPPFNEQFF
TRBJ2-3 | . | TRBD2 | TRBV5-6 | TGTGCCAGCAGCTTGGAGCGGGGCCCTAATACGCAGTATTTT | CASSLERGPNTQYF
TRBJ2-7 | . | TRBD2 | TRBV6-2/TRBV6-3 | TGTGCCAGCAGACCATCCGGGACTAGCGGGAGACCCTACGAGCAGTACTTC | CASRPSGTSGRPYEQYF
TRBJ2-5 | . | . | TRBV29-1 | TGCAGCGGTCAACAGGGTCAGGAGCAGTACTTC | CSGQQGQEQYF
TRBJ2-6 | . | TRBD1 | TRBV3-1 | TGTGCCAGCAGCCAAGAAACAGGGGCTGGGGCCAACGTCCTGACTTTC | CASSQETGAGANVLTF
TRBJ1-5 | . | . | TRBV7-8 | TGTGCCAGCAGCACATTGTCGTCGGGGGTTTACGGAGAAGGGAGCAATCAGCCCCAGCATTTT | CASSTLSSGVYGEGSNQPQHF
TRBJ2-7 | . | . | TRBV4-1 | TGCGCCAGCAGCCAAGAGGCTGGTCCCTACGAGCAGTACTTC | CASSQEAGPYEQYF
TRBJ2-7 | . | . | TRBV7-2 | TGTGCCAGCAGCTCAGAAACGGGAGACCTCTACGAGCAGTACTTC | CASSSETGDLYEQYF